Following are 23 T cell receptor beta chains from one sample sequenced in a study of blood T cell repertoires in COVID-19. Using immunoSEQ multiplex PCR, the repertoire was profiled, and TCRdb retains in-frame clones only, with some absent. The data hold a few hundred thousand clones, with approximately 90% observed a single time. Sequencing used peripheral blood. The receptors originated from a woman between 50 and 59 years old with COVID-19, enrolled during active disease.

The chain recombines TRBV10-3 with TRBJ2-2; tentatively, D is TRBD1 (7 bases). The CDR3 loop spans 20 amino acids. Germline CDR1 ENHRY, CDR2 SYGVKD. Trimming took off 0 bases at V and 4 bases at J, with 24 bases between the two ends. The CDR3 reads CAISESGPRAGQSFTGELFF. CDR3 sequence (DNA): TGTGCCATCAGTGAGTCGGGACCCCGTGCGGGACAGTCCTTCACCGGGGAGCTGTTTTTT.

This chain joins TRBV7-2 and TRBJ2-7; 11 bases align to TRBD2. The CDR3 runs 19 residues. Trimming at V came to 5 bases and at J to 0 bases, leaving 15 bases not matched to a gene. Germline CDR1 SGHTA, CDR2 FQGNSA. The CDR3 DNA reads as TGTGCCAGCAGCCCACAAGCACTAGCGGGAGTAAGGAGCTCCTACGAGCAGTACTTC. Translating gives CASSPQALAGVRSSYEQYF. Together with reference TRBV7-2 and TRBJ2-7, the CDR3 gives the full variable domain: GAGVSQSPSNKVTEKGKDVELRCDPISGHTALYWYRQSLGQGLEFLIYFQGNSAPDKSGLPSDRFSAERTGGSVSTLTIQRTQQEDSAVYLCASSPQALAGVRSSYEQYFGPGTRLTVT.

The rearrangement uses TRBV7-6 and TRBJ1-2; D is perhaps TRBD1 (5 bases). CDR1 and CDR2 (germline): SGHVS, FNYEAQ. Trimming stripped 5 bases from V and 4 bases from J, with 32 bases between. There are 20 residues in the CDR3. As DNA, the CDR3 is TGTGCCAGCAGCCACTCGCCAACTCGGGGACTCGGGGATAAGTTCTATGGCTACACCTTC. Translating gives CASSHSPTRGLGDKFYGYTF. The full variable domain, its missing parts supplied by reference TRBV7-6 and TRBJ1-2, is GAGVSQSPRYKVTKRGQDVALRCDPISGHVSLYWYRQALGQGPEFLTYFNYEAQQDKSGLPNDRFSAERPEGSISTLTIQRTEQRDSAMYRCASSHSPTRGLGDKFYGYTFGSGTRLTVV.

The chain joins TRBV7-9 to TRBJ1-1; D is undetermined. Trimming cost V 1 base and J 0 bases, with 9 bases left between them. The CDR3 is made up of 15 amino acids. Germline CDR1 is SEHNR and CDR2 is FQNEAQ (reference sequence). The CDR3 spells CASSLVGGLNTEAFF. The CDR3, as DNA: TGTGCCAGCAGCTTAGTTGGTGGGCTGAACACTGAAGCTTTCTTT.

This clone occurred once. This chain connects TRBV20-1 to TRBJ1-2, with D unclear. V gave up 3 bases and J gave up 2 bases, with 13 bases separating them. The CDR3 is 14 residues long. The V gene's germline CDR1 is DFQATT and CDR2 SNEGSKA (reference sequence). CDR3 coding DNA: TGCAGTGCTAGTCGCCCAACTTCGAACTATGGCTACACCTTC. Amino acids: CSASRPTSNYGYTF.

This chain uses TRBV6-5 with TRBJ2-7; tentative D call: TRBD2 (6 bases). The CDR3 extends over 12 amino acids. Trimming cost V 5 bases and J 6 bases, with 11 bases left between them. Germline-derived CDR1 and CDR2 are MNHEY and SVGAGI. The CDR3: CASSTRRGEQYF. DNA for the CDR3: TGTGCCAGCAGTACCCGGAGGGGCGAGCAGTACTTC.

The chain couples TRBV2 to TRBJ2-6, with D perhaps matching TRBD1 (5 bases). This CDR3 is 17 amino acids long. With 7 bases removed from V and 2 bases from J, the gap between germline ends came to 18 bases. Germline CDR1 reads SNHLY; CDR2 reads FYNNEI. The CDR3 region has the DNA TGTGCCAGCATCTTCAGGGATTACAATCCTGGGGCCAACGTCCTGACTTTC. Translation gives CASIFRDYNPGANVLTF.

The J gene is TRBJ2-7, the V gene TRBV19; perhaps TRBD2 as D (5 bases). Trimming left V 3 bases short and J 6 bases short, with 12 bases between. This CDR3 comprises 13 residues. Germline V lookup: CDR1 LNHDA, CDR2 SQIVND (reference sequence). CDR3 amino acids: CASSIFEGSEQYF. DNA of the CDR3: TGTGCCAGTAGTATCTTTGAGGGCAGCGAGCAGTACTTC.

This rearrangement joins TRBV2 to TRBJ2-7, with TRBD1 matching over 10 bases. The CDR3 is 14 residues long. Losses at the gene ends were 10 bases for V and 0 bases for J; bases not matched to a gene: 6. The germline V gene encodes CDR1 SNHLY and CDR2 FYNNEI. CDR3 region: CATIDRGRSYEQYF. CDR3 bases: TGTGCCACAATCGACAGGGGGCGCTCCTACGAGCAGTACTTC.

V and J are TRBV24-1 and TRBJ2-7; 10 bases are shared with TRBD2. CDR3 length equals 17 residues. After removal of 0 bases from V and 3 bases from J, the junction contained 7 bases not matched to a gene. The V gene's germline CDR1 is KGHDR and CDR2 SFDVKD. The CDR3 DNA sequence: TGTGCCACCAGTGATTTGGATGCTAGCGGGAGCTTCTACGAGCAGTACTTC. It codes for CATSDLDASGSFYEQYF.

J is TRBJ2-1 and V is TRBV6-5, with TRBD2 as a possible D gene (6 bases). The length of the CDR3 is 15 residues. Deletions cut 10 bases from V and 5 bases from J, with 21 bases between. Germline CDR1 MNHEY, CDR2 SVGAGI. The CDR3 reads CATRIRGGLNNEQFF. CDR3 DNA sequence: TGTGCCACTCGTATTAGGGGAGGCCTCAACAATGAGCAGTTCTTC.

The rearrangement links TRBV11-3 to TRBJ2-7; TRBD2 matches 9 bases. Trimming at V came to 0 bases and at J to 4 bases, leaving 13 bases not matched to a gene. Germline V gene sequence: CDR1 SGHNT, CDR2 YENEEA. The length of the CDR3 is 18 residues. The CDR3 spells CASSLDSSTSGFLYEQYF. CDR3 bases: TGTGCCAGCAGCTTAGACTCGAGCACTAGCGGGTTCCTTTACGAGCAGTACTTC.

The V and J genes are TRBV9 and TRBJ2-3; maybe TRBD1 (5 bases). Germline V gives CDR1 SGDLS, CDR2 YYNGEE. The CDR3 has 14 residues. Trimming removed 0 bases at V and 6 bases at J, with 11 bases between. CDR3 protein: CASSVAVGRDTQYF. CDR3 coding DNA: TGTGCCAGCAGCGTAGCGGTGGGGCGGGATACGCAGTATTTT.

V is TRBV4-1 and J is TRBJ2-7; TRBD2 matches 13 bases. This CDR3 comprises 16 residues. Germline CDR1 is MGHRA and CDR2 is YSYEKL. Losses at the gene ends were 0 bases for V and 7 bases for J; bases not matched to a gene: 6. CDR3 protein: CASSQDPGLAGSEQYF. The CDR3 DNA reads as TGCGCCAGCAGCCAAGACCCGGGACTAGCGGGATCTGAGCAGTACTTC.

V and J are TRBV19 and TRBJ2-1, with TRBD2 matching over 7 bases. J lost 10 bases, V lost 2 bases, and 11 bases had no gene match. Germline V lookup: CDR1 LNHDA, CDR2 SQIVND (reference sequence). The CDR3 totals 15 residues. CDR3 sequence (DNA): TGTGCCAGTAGTATAATGAGCGGGAAGGCAGAAGAGCAGTTCTTC. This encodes CASSIMSGKAEEQFF.

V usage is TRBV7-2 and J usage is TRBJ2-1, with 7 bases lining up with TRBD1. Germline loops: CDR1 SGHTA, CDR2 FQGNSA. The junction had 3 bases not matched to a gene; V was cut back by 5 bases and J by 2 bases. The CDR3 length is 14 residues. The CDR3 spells CASSPTGAYNEQFF. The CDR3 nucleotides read TGTGCCAGCAGCCCAACAGGGGCCTACAATGAGCAGTTCTTC.

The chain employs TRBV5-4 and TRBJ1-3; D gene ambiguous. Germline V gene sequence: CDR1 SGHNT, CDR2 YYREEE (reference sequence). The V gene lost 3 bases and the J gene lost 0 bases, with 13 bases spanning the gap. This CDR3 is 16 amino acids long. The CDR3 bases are TGTGCCAGCAGCTCCCGGGAGCGACCCTCTGGAAACACCATATATTTT. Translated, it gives CASSSRERPSGNTIYF.

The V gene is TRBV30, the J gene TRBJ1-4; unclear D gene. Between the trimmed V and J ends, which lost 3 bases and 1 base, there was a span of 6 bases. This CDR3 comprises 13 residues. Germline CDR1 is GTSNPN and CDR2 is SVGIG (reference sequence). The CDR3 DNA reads TGTGCCTGGAGAGGAGGAACTAATGAAAAACTGTTTTTT. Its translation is CAWRGGTNEKLFF.

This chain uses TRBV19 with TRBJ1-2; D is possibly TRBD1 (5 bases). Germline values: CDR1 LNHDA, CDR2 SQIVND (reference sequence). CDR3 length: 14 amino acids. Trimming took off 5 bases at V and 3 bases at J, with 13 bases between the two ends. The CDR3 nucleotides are TGTGCCAGTAGTCCGAGAAGGGGTGACTATGGCTACACCTTC. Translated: CASSPRRGDYGYTF.

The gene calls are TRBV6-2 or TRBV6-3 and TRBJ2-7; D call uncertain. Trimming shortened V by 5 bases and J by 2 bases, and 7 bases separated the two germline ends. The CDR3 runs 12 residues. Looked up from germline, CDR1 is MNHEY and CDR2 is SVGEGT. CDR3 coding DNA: TGTGCCAGCAGTAAACAGCCCTACGAGCAGTACTTC. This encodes CASSKQPYEQYF.

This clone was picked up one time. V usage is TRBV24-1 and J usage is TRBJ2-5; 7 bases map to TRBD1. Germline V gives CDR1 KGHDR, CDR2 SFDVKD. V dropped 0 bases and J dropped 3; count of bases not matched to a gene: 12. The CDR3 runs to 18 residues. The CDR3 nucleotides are TGTGCCACCAGTGATTTGCCGCCGCCGGGACAGTTTGAAGAGACCCAGTACTTC. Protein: CATSDLPPPGQFEETQYF.

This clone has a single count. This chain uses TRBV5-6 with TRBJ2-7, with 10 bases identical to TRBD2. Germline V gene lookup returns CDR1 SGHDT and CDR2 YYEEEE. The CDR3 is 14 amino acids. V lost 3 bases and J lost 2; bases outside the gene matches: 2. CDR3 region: CASSSLAGAYEQYF. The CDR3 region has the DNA TGTGCCAGCAGCTCGCTAGCGGGAGCCTACGAGCAGTACTTC.

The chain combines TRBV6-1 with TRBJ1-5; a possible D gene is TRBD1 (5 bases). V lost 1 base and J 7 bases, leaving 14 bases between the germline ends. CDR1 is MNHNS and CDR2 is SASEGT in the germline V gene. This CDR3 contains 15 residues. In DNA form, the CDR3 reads TGTGCCAGCAGTGAAGTCGGGGGGGGTCTACAGCCCCAGCATTTT. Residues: CASSEVGGGLQPQHF.